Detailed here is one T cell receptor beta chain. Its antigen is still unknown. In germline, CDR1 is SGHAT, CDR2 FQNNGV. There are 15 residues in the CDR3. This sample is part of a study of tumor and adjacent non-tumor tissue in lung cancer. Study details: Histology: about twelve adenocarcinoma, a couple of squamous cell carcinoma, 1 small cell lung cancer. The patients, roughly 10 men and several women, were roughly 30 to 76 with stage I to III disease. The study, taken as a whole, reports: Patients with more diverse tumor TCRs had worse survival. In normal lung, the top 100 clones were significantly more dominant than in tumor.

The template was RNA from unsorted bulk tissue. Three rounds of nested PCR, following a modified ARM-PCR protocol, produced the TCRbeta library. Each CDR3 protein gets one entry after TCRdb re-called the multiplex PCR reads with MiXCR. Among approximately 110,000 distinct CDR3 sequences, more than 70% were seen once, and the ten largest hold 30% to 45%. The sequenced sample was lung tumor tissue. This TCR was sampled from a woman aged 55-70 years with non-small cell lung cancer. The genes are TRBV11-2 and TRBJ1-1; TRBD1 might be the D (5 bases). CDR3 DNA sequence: TGTCACAGCAGCCCTTGGGACGGCCAGTACACTGAAGCTTTCTTT. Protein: CHSSPWDGQYTEAFF.